This entry lists 4 T cell receptor beta chains sequenced from one sample in a study of monozygotic twins with inflammatory bowel disease. Following a re-call of the 5' RACE reads, TCRdb has one entry per CDR3 protein and lacks DNA. There are approximately 400,000 distinct CDR3 sequences in the sample, with 2% to 2.5% held by the top ten. Sequenced material: blood. The receptors here all came from a human donor with ulcerative colitis or Crohn's disease, or a healthy co-twin of an affected twin (not recorded which).

The CDR3 sequence is CASTPRFTTNEKLFF. The chain has TRBV2 and TRBJ1-4. CDR3 size: 15 residues. Germline CDR1 reads SNHLY; CDR2 reads FYNNEI.

The rearrangement joins TRBV27 to TRBJ2-3; TCRdb's D gene call, TRBD1, goes unchecked for lack of DNA. The length of the CDR3 is 16 residues. Germline V gives CDR1 MNHEY, CDR2 SMNVEV (reference sequence). The CDR3: CASSPGRGLNTDTQYF.

J is TRBJ1-1 and V is TRBV7-7; no DNA is available, so the TRBD1 call from TCRdb remains unchecked. The CDR3 is made up of 14 amino acids. Per germline, CDR1 SSHAT and CDR2 FNYEAQ (reference sequence). CDR3 residues: CASSPRGEATEAFF.

This chain uses TRBV12-3 or TRBV12-4 with TRBJ1-1; no DNA is available, so the TRBD1 call from TCRdb remains unchecked. The CDR3 spans 12 residues. The CDR3 region is CASSPYRGMAFF.